This T cell receptor beta chain was obtained from a study of OX40 agonist ivuxolimab in advanced cancers. Background on the study: The treatment was a fully human IgG2 OX40 agonist, ivuxolimab. Males comprised roughly four fifths of the group, whose mean age was around 62 years (range roughly 23 to 90). A partial response was reached by three patients: one with hepatocellular carcinoma and two with cutaneous melanoma.

Profiling relied on immunoSEQ multiplex PCR, and the TCRdb table lists in-frame clones only, not all of them. The sample records tens of thousands of clones, roughly 82% being singletons. Germline values: CDR1 SGDLS, CDR2 YYNGEE. The CDR3 covers 16 residues. As for this clone: Its antigen remains unidentified. At one end the junction does not follow the germline gene, possibly because of a read error.

Findings and caveats of the study: Also present in some nonresponders was a low level of normalized T-cell clonal expansion.

The sequencing used CD4+ or CD8+ T cells sorted from blood, collected in a trial of the OX40 agonist ivuxolimab. This receptor was obtained from an adult with an advanced solid tumor such as melanoma, head and neck, liver or kidney cancer. V usage is TRBV9 and J usage is TRBJ2-3; weak D call: TRBD2 (5 bases). CDR3 protein: CASSVDSSSSTVTQYF. Written as DNA, the CDR3 is TGTGCCAGCAGCGTAGACAGCTCCTCTAGCACAGTTACGCAGTATTTT.